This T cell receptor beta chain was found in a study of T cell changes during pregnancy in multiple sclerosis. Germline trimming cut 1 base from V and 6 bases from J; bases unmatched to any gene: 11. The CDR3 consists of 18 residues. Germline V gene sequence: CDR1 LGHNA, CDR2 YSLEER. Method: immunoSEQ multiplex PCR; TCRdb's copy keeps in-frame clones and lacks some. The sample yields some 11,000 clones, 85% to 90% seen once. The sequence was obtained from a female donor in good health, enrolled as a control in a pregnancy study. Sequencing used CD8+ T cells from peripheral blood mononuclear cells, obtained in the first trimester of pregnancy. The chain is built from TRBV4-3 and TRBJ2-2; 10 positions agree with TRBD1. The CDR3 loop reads CASSQATETGGNAGELFF. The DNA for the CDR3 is TGCGCCAGCAGCCAAGCAACCGAGACAGGGGGCAACGCCGGGGAGCTGTTTTTT.